A selection of T cell receptor beta chains follows, all from one sample in a study of cytomegalovirus exposure and HLA in healthy donors. Repertoires were generated with immunoSEQ multiplex PCR, while TCRdb's copy carries only in-frame clones and drops some. The table records 200,000 or so clones, approximately 84% of them present only once. Source material: PBMCs. The receptors were gathered from a boy under 18 in good health and CMV-seronegative. Each CDR3 is given with its conserved first and last residue. The D gene is left open where the match is weak. Clone size is stated in some rows and not others, as once, few, many or a class when expanded.

>TRBJ2-1|TRBD2|TRBV14|.
CASSQHGAGVRRGEQFF
TGTGCCAGCAGCCAACATGGGGCGGGAGTTCGGCGGGGTGAGCAGTTCTTC
>TRBJ1-4|.|TRBV4-2|.
CASSQVVTVGTNEKLFF
TGTGCCAGCAGCCAAGTTGTCACAGTCGGAACTAATGAAAAACTGTTTTTT
>TRBJ2-1|.|TRBV29-1|.
CSAEGRIEQFF
TGCAGCGCCGAGGGGAGGATTGAGCAGTTCTTC
>TRBJ2-7|.|TRBV27|.
CASGRSGAYEQYF
TGTGCCAGCGGTAGGTCAGGTGCCTACGAGCAGTACTTC
>TRBJ2-5|TRBD1|TRBV5-4|.
CASSSGQGQETQYF
TGTGCCAGCAGCTCCGGACAGGGCCAAGAGACCCAGTACTTC
>TRBJ2-2|TRBD1|TRBV5-1|.
CAGSLGQGVSGELFF
TGCGCCGGCAGCTTGGGACAGGGGGTCTCCGGGGAGCTGTTTTTT
>TRBJ2-3|TRBD2|TRBV13|.
CASSPRTSGGYTDTQYF
TGTGCCAGCAGCCCACGGACTAGCGGCGGCTACACAGATACGCAGTATTTT
>TRBJ1-1|.|TRBV28|once
CASSLFIRGTNTEAFF
TGTGCCAGCAGTTTATTTATCCGGGGGACGAACACTGAAGCTTTCTTT
>TRBJ1-2|TRBD1|TRBV29-1|.
CSVGFSGTGVNGYTF
TGCAGCGTTGGGTTTTCCGGGACAGGGGTGAATGGCTACACCTTC
>TRBJ1-5|TRBD1|TRBV28|.
CASRIQGAYQPQHF
TGTGCCAGCAGGATACAGGGGGCATATCAGCCCCAGCATTTT
>TRBJ2-3|TRBD2|TRBV5-4|.
CASTPEVGLVDTDTQYF
TGTGCCAGCACCCCTGAAGTGGGACTAGTAGATACAGATACGCAGTATTTT
>TRBJ2-1|TRBD2|TRBV6-5|.
CASSYSPLAGDNEQFF
TGTGCCAGCAGTTACTCGCCACTAGCGGGGGACAATGAGCAGTTCTTC
>TRBJ2-7|.|TRBV1|.
CTSRGLDCPYEQYF
TGCACCAGCAGGGGACTCGACTGTCCCTACGAGCAGTACTTC
>TRBJ2-2|TRBD1|TRBV11-2|.
CASSGGGQGKTGELFF
TGTGCCAGCAGCGGGGGGGGACAGGGTAAGACCGGGGAGCTGTTTTTT
>TRBJ2-4|TRBD1|TRBV11-2|once
CASSSTRQGSGGNIQYF
TGTGCCAGCAGCTCAACCAGACAGGGGTCGGGCGGGAACATTCAGTACTTC
>TRBJ1-1|TRBD1|TRBV5-1|.
CASSPGQGGPAFF
TGCGCCAGCAGCCCGGGACAGGGAGGCCCAGCTTTCTTT
>TRBJ2-5|TRBD1|TRBV27|few
CASRKGQGPENF
TGTGCCAGCCGAAAGGGACAGGGGCCCGAAAACTTC
>TRBJ1-2|TRBD1|TRBV10-1|.
CASSEEGQGNMDGYTF
TGCGCCAGCAGTGAGGAAGGACAGGGGAATATGGATGGCTACACCTTC
>TRBJ2-5|TRBD2|TRBV4-3|.
CASSQELFGGEETQYF
TGCGCCAGCAGCCAAGAATTGTTCGGGGGGGAAGAGACCCAGTACTTC
>TRBJ2-5|.|TRBV14|.
CASSARVGTQYF
TGTGCCAGCAGTGCCAGGGTTGGGACCCAGTACTTC
>TRBJ1-2|.|TRBV30|.
CAWSVPENREGWGYTF
TGTGCCTGGAGTGTACCTGAGAACAGGGAAGGATGGGGCTACACCTTC
>TRBJ2-3|.|TRBV28|.
CASTSRGPQYF
TGTGCCAGCACATCCAGGGGACCGCAGTATTTT
>TRBJ1-1|TRBD1|TRBV6-1|.
CASAQTGHTEAFF
TGTGCCAGCGCCCAGACAGGGCACACTGAAGCTTTCTTT
>TRBJ2-1|.|TRBV9|.
CASSVGGGGVSYNEQFF
TGTGCCAGCAGCGTGGGAGGTGGTGGGGTATCCTACAATGAGCAGTTCTTC
>TRBJ1-5|.|TRBV30|.
CAWSGGRGNQPQHF
TGTGCCTGGAGCGGGGGGAGGGGAAATCAGCCCCAGCATTTT
>TRBJ2-7|TRBD1|TRBV28|.
CASSPPGQGSGYYEQYF
TGTGCCAGCAGCCCCCCGGGACAGGGTAGCGGCTACTACGAGCAGTACTTC
>TRBJ2-2|.|TRBV27|.
CASSFVASIPGELFF
TGTGCCAGCAGTTTCGTGGCTAGCATTCCCGGGGAGCTGTTTTTT
>TRBJ2-1|TRBD1|TRBV2|.
CASRRQGSNEQFF
TGTGCCAGCCGGCGACAGGGGAGTAATGAGCAGTTCTTC
>TRBJ2-7|TRBD1|TRBV10-3|.
CAISYDRANEQYF
TGTGCCATCAGCTATGACAGGGCCAACGAGCAGTACTTC